Following are 10 T cell receptor beta chains from one sample sequenced in a study of blood T cell repertoires in COVID-19. Using immunoSEQ multiplex PCR, the repertoire was profiled, and TCRdb retains in-frame clones only, with some absent. The data contain some 220,000 clones, about nine tenths of them singletons. The specimen sequenced was PBMCs or T cells enriched from blood (not recorded which). The origin of the receptors is a woman in her forties with acute COVID-19.

The J gene is TRBJ1-2, the V gene TRBV21-1. TRBV21-1 is labeled a pseudogene. The CDR3 covers 13 residues. The CDR3 is CASPRIPGYGYTF. DNA of the CDR3: TGTGCCAGCCCTAGGATCCCTGGGTATGGCTACACCTTC.

The chain has TRBV19 and TRBJ2-6; D may be TRBD1 (6 bases). CDR3 size: 16 residues. The germline CDR1 and CDR2 sequences are LNHDA and SQIVND (reference sequence). Deletions cut 3 bases from V and 0 bases from J, with 9 bases between. CDR3 in amino acids: CASSIRGHSGANVLTF. In DNA form, the CDR3 reads TGTGCCAGTAGTATTCGGGGACACTCTGGGGCCAACGTCCTGACTTTC.

The chain couples TRBV6-5 to TRBJ1-5; tentative D call: TRBD1 (5 bases). The CDR3 extends over 15 amino acids. V was clipped by 8 bases and J by 4 bases, with 18 bases between them. Germline values: CDR1 MNHEY, CDR2 SVGAGI. CDR3 DNA sequence: TGTGCCAGCGCTCTAGGTTGGGGGGGGAATCAGCCCCAGCATTTT. Translated, it gives CASALGWGGNQPQHF.

The chain combines TRBV18 with TRBJ1-1; D unresolved. V was cut by 4 bases and J by 4 bases, with 16 bases left in between. Germline assignment: CDR1 KGHSH and CDR2 LQKENI. The CDR3 is made up of 15 amino acids. CDR3 protein: CASSQKGGQGTEAFF. For the CDR3, the DNA is TGTGCCAGCTCACAAAAGGGAGGGCAAGGCACTGAAGCTTTCTTT.

The chain links TRBV6-6 to TRBJ1-6; D gene unclear. Germline CDR1 is MNHNY and CDR2 is SVGAGI (reference sequence). CDR3 size: 14 residues. Trimming took 0 bases from V and 7 from J, leaving 7 bases between them. The CDR3 DNA follows: TGTGCCAGCAGTTACTCCCCCCTGAATTCACCCCTCCACTTT. Translation: CASSYSPLNSPLHF.

This chain connects TRBV5-4 to TRBJ2-7; the D is unclear. The CDR3 runs to 12 residues. Trimming removed 5 bases at V and 3 bases at J, with 9 bases between. Germline V CDR1 and CDR2: SGHNT, YYREEE (reference sequence). The CDR3 DNA sequence: TGTGCCAGCAGTCCTAGTGGCTACGAGCAGTACTTC. It translates to CASSPSGYEQYF.

The chain uses TRBV7-6 and TRBJ1-1; TRBD1 agrees at 8 bases. The CDR3 has 15 amino acids. The germline V gene has CDR1 SGHVS and CDR2 FNYEAQ. Trimming at V came to 8 bases and at J to 5 bases, leaving 13 bases not matched to a gene. The CDR3 sequence is CASVRDRRGETEAFF. In DNA form, the CDR3 reads TGTGCCAGCGTGAGGGACAGGCGGGGAGAAACTGAAGCTTTCTTT.

The V gene is TRBV10-2, the J gene TRBJ1-6; D might be TRBD1 (6 bases). Germline values: CDR1 WSHSY, CDR2 SAAADI. The CDR3 consists of 13 residues. V was pared by 5 bases and J by 7 bases, with 9 bases between. DNA for the CDR3: TGCGCCAGCAGTACAGGGATAAATTCACCCCTCCACTTT. It is translated as CASSTGINSPLHF.

This chain links TRBV5-1 with TRBJ2-7; TRBD1 might be the D (6 bases). CDR1 is SGHRS and CDR2 is YFSETQ in the germline V gene. Trimming stripped 4 bases from V and 1 base from J, with 12 bases between. The CDR3 runs 14 residues. CDR3 protein: CASSIQGPSYEQYF. The CDR3, as DNA: TGCGCCAGCAGCATTCAGGGGCCATCCTACGAGCAGTACTTC. The full variable domain, its missing parts supplied by reference TRBV5-1 and TRBJ2-7, is KAGVTQTPRYLIKTRGQQVTLSCSPISGHRSVSWYQQTPGQGLQFLFEYFSETQRNKGNFPGRFSGRQFSNSRSEMNVSTLELGDSALYLCASSIQGPSYEQYFGPGTRLTVT.

This sequence joins TRBV9 and TRBJ1-1; 9 bases agree with TRBD1. CDR3 size: 14 residues. CDR1 and CDR2 from the germline V gene are SGDLS and YYNGEE. The J segment lost 5 bases and the V segment lost 4 bases, leaving 6 bases of the junction unmatched. The CDR3 reads CASSPGQGSTEAFF. CDR3 DNA sequence: TGTGCCAGCAGCCCGGGACAGGGATCGACTGAAGCTTTCTTT.